This entry features one T cell receptor beta chain sequence. Its antigen is unknown. Per-base quality was not reported, and no clone a single base away is much larger than it. The data derive from a study of control samples from healthy donors and cancer patients (dated by TCRdb to 2020 to 2022). Library preparation was by the immunoSEQ multiplex PCR assay. TCRdb provides this immuneACCESS table in a form limited to in-frame rearrangements. Some clones are lacking; in checked studies, under half of them reflect an unresolved V gene, and why the rest are absent is not known. This sample has some 67,000 clones in its table, and just under 90% of those were observed once. The ten most abundant clones make up 15% to 20% of the sample. The clonotype was recovered from a man aged 60-69 years with lung cancer. The specimen was PBMCs.

The CDR3 region has the sequence CASSRGTGEKLFF. The DNA reads TGTGCCAGCAGCCGTGGGACAGGTGAAAAACTGTTTTTT. The rearrangement joined TRBV5-5 to TRBJ1-4, with 8 bases aligning to TRBD1. Relative to germline, V is missing 4 bases and J is missing 7 bases, with 3 bases of the junction outside any gene match. The germline V gene (reference sequence) yields SGHKS for CDR1 and YYEKEE for CDR2. From the cysteine through the phenylalanine, the CDR3 covers 13 amino acids. Only CDR3 DNA is held: 39 bases, read in frame from base 1. This CDR3, with the reference TRBV5-5 and TRBJ1-4 proteins standing in past its ends, gives the full variable domain DAGVTQSPTHLIKTRGQQVTLRCSPISGHKSVSWYQQVLGQGPQFIFQYYEKEERGRGNFPDRFSARQFPNYSSELNVNALLLGDSALYLCASSRGTGEKLFFGSGTQLSVL.